These 16 T cell receptor beta chains originate from one sample sequenced in a study of T cell responses to AZD1222 COVID-19 vaccine. The method was immunoSEQ multiplex PCR; TCRdb's version includes in-frame clones alone and lacks a portion of them. The data show 150,000 to 200,000 clones, roughly 85% seen once. The starting material was peripheral blood, obtained 28 days after the second AZD1222 dose. The receptors here all came from an adult who received the AZD1222 COVID-19 vaccine.

The chain recombines TRBV28 with TRBJ1-2; unclear D gene. This CDR3 spans 13 amino acids. The V end was cut by 8 bases, the J end by 7 bases, with 17 bases between. Germline lookup yields CDR1 MDHEN and CDR2 SYDVKM. The CDR3: CASGSGPGGGYTF. The CDR3 DNA is TGTGCCAGCGGATCTGGACCGGGAGGTGGCTACACCTTC.

This sequence joins TRBV10-3 and TRBJ1-4; 9 nucleotides line up with TRBD1. V shed 6 bases, J shed 5 bases, and the junction held 7 bases outside the gene matches. This CDR3 spans 15 amino acids. The germline gives CDR1 ENHRY, CDR2 SYGVKD. CDR3 in amino acids: CAISRTGEPNEKLFF. For the CDR3, the DNA is TGTGCCATCAGCAGGACAGGGGAACCCAATGAAAAACTGTTTTTT.

The rearrangement links TRBV19 to TRBJ1-2; weak D call: TRBD1 (6 bases). The CDR3 is 12 residues long. Trimming left V 3 bases short and J 7 bases short, with 9 bases between. Germline CDR1 and CDR2: LNHDA and SQIVND (reference sequence). The CDR3 DNA follows: TGTGCCAGTAGTATGGGGGGCCTTGGCTACACCTTC. Translated: CASSMGGLGYTF.

The chain is built from TRBV2 and TRBJ1-3, with TRBD1 matching 7 bases. V lost 5 bases and J lost 2; bases outside the gene matches: 0. CDR1 and CDR2 (germline): SNHLY, FYNNEI. This CDR3 spans 13 amino acids. The CDR3 DNA follows: TGTGCCAGCAGTACAGGGGCTGGAAACACCATATATTTT. It yields the protein CASSTGAGNTIYF.

The chain has TRBV12-3 or TRBV12-4 and TRBJ1-2; D is unresolved. This CDR3 is built from 13 residues. V gave up 3 bases and J gave up 5 bases, with 10 bases separating them. The CDR3 nucleotides read TGTGCCAGCAGTTTCATCCCCGGGTATGGCTACACCTTC. Translation gives CASSFIPGYGYTF.

This chain joins TRBV6-2 or TRBV6-3 and TRBJ2-3; no definite D call. Trimming took off 3 bases at V and 5 bases at J, with 6 bases between the two ends. The germline V gene has CDR1 MNHEY and CDR2 SVGEGT. The CDR3 extends over 12 amino acids. Here the CDR3 DNA reads TGTGCCAGCAGTTATCCAGTAGATACGCAGTATTTT. Translation: CASSYPVDTQYF.

This sequence joins TRBV18 and TRBJ1-6; no clear D. V gave up 3 bases and J gave up 7 bases, with 16 bases separating them. Germline-derived CDR1 and CDR2 are KGHSH and LQKENI. The CDR3 has 16 amino acids. CDR3 DNA: TGTGCCAGCTCACCCCAGTCCCCACCGGGAAATTCACCCCTCCACTTT. Amino acid sequence: CASSPQSPPGNSPLHF.

The gene calls are TRBV5-8 and TRBJ1-4; 10 bases map to TRBD1. This CDR3 has 17 amino acids. The V segment lost 4 bases and the J segment 6 bases; nucleotides outside the gene matches: 12. Looked up from germline, CDR1 is SGHTS and CDR2 is YDEGEE. DNA for the CDR3: TGTGCCAGCAGCCTGCGTTCACCAGACAGGGGGCATGAAAAACTGTTTTTT. It specifies CASSLRSPDRGHEKLFF. The whole variable domain, remainder taken from reference TRBV5-8 and TRBJ1-4, is EAGVTQSPTHLIKTRGQQATLRCSPISGHTSVYWYQQALGLGLQFLLWYDEGEERNRGNFPPRFSGRQFPNYSSELNVNALELEDSALYLCASSLRSPDRGHEKLFFGSGTQLSVL.

V and J are TRBV5-6 and TRBJ2-2; TRBD1 matches at 11 bases. The V and J ends lost 3 bases and 5 bases, in that order; junction bases with no gene match: 3. This CDR3 spans 15 amino acids. CDR1 is SGHDT and CDR2 is YYEEEE in the germline V gene. The CDR3 DNA reads as TGTGCCAGCAGCTGGGGACAGGGGGGGACCGGGGAGCTGTTTTTT. It codes for CASSWGQGGTGELFF.

A word on this clone: The sample contains more than one DNA sequence encoding this CDR3. The gene calls are TRBV28 and TRBJ2-7, with D unclear. This CDR3 is 11 amino acids long. Germline V lookup: CDR1 MDHEN, CDR2 SYDVKM. Trimming stripped 5 bases from V and 1 base from J, with 3 bases between. The CDR3 DNA reads TGTGCCAGCAGTCATTCCTACGAGCAGTACTTC. Translation gives CASSHSYEQYF.

This CDR3 is CASTDPRALQETQYF. The CDR3 coding sequence is TGTGCCAGCACCGACCCGCGGGCGCTCCAAGAGACCCAGTACTTC. The chain has TRBV25-1 and TRBJ2-5, with D tentatively TRBD2 (5 bases). Trimming took 7 bases from V and 1 from J, leaving 16 bases between them. Germline loops: CDR1 MGHDK, CDR2 SYGVNS. This CDR3 is built from 15 residues.

The rearrangement links TRBV11-1 to TRBJ2-3, with a tentative D call TRBD2 (6 bases). The CDR3 runs to 13 residues. The germline CDR1 and CDR2 sequences are SGHAT and FQDESV (reference sequence). Deletions cut 0 bases from V and 6 bases from J, with 7 bases between. The CDR3 region is CASSLAGRDTQYF. The CDR3 DNA sequence: TGTGCCAGCAGCTTAGCGGGGAGGGATACGCAGTATTTT. Complete variable domain (other parts from reference TRBV11-1 and TRBJ2-3): EAEVAQSPRYKITEKSQAVAFWCDPISGHATLYWYRQILGQGPELLVQFQDESVVDDSQLPKDRFSAERLKGVDSTLKIQPAELGDSAMYLCASSLAGRDTQYFGPGTRLTVL.

J is TRBJ1-5 and V is TRBV5-1, with 7 bases that match TRBD1. CDR3 length: 13 residues. V lost 4 bases to trimming and J lost 5 bases; unmatched junction nucleotides: 3. Germline CDR1 reads SGHRS; CDR2 reads YFSETQ. CDR3 sequence: CASSTDRDQPQHF. In nucleotides, the CDR3 is TGCGCCAGCAGCACAGACAGGGATCAGCCCCAGCATTTT.

V gene TRBV2 combines with J gene TRBJ1-1, with 8 positions matching TRBD1. Germline CDR1 reads SNHLY; CDR2 reads FYNNEI. This CDR3 contains 14 residues. J was trimmed by 5 bases and V by 5 bases; bases with no gene match: 7. The CDR3 sequence: CASSRRGRGTEAFF. The CDR3 bases are TGTGCCAGCAGTCGCAGGGGGCGCGGGACTGAAGCTTTCTTT.

This chain uses TRBV4-1 with TRBJ2-7, with 9 bases aligning to TRBD1. Germline lookup yields CDR1 MGHRA and CDR2 YSYEKL. The CDR3 sequence is 15 residues long. V shed 5 bases, J shed 4 bases, and the junction held 9 bases outside the gene matches. CDR3: CASSDPGQGIYEQYF. CDR3 in DNA: TGCGCCAGCAGCGATCCGGGACAGGGTATATACGAGCAGTACTTC.

This chain uses TRBV4-2 with TRBJ2-1, with 11 bases aligning to TRBD2. The CDR3 totals 14 residues. V trimming: 2 bases; J trimming: 7 bases; junction bases outside the gene matches: 1. CDR1 and CDR2 (germline): LGHNA, YNFKEQ. DNA for the CDR3: TGTGCCAGCAGCCAACCTAGCGGGGGGAATGAGCAGTTCTTC. Its protein product is CASSQPSGGNEQFF.